This T cell receptor beta chain was identified during a study of blood T cells in healthy people across ages. A second PCR of about 7 to 12 cycles used a sample-barcoded 5' primer and a J-beta primer mix. TCRdb re-derived calls from the 5' RACE reads in MiXCR, one entry per CDR3 protein. The sample carries about 1.8 million distinct CDR3 sequences, 49% recorded once. The clonotype comes from a woman aged 40 to 50 in good health. The sample comprised blood.

CDR3 sequence reads: CSARVAGATTYSEQYF. The CDR3 DNA is TGCAGTGCTAGGGTAGCGGGGGCGACAACCTACAGTGAGCAGTACTTC. The genes are TRBV20-1 and TRBJ2-5, with TRBD2 identical over 9 bases. V gave up 3 bases and J gave up 11 bases; unmatched junction bases: 19. CDR1 and CDR2 from the germline V gene are DFQATT and SNEGSKA (reference sequence). The CDR3 is made up of 16 amino acids.